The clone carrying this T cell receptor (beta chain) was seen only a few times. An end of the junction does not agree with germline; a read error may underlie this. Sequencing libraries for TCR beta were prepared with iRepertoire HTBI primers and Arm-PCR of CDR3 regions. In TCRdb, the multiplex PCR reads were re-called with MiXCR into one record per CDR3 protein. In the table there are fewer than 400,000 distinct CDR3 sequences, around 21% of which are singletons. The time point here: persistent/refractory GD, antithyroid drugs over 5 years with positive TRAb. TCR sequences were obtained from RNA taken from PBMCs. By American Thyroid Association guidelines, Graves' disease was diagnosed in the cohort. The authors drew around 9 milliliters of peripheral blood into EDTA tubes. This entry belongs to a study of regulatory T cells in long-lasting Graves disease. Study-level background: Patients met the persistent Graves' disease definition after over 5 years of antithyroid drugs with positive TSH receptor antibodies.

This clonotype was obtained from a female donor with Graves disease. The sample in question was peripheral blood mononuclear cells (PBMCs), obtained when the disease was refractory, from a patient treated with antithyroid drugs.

CDR3 DNA sequence: TGTGCCAGCAGCTTGCTTGCCGGTGGAGAGACCCGGTACTTC. The encoded protein is CASSLLAGGETRYF. J is TRBJ2-5 and V is TRBV11-2; D ambiguous. The CDR3 runs to 14 residues. CDR1 and CDR2 (germline): SGHAT, FQNNGV.